Below are 27 T cell receptor beta chains sequenced from a single sample in a study of CD8+ T cells in alopecia areata. Treatment in this sample: oral pan-JAK inhibitor, 5-10 mg twice daily. Extraction of RNA preceded its reverse transcription into cDNA, which served as the sequencing template. Generated by immunoSEQ multiplex PCR, the TCRdb table keeps only in-frame clones and is missing some. This sample has about 190,000 clones, with 50% to 60% found just once. Material: CD4+ T cells sorted from blood, obtained at week 4, from a patient treated with tofacitinib. The receptor source for this set is a human donor with alopecia areata.

This clone was counted once. The rearrangement uses TRBV6-5 and TRBJ2-7, with 7 nucleotides matching TRBD2. The germline gives CDR1 MNHEY, CDR2 SVGAGI. V was clipped by 6 bases and J by 4 bases; unmatched bases: 12. CDR3 size: 15 residues. As DNA, the CDR3 is TGTGCCAGCAGCCCCGGTGGCGGGAGTCGGTACGAGCAGTACTTC. This sequence encodes CASSPGGGSRYEQYF.

This sequence joins TRBV7-2 and TRBJ2-4, with 12 bases fitting TRBD2. The J segment lost 2 bases and the V segment lost 3 bases, leaving 5 bases of the junction unmatched. Germline V gene lookup returns CDR1 SGHTA and CDR2 FQGNSA. The CDR3 contains 17 residues. Written as DNA, the CDR3 is TGTGCCAGCAGCTTCGGGACTAGCGGGCGATCCAAAAACATTCAGTACTTC. Translation gives CASSFGTSGRSKNIQYF.

The rearrangement joins TRBV19 to TRBJ2-7, with D maybe TRBD1 (8 bases). Germline CDR1 LNHDA, CDR2 SQIVND (reference sequence). The V end lost 3 bases, the J end lost 2 bases, and 14 bases lay between the germline ends. The CDR3 sequence is 15 residues long. The CDR3 bases are TGTGCCAGTAGTATCGGGGGGACAGGACCCTACGAGCAGTACTTC. It yields the protein CASSIGGTGPYEQYF.

This clone was found a few times. This chain uses TRBV15 with TRBJ2-1, with 7 nucleotides matching TRBD2. Germline V gene sequence: CDR1 LNHNV, CDR2 YYDKDF (reference sequence). The CDR3 runs to 15 residues. J was trimmed by 0 bases and V by 3 bases; bases with no gene match: 2. CDR3 bases: TGTGCCACCAGCAGCGGGGGGAGCTCCTACAATGAGCAGTTCTTC. This translates into CATSSGGSSYNEQFF. Full variable domain (missing parts from reference TRBV15 and TRBJ2-1): DAMVIQNPRYQVTQFGKPVTLSCSQTLNHNVMYWYQQKSSQAPKLLFHYYDKDFNNEADTPDNFQSRRPNTSFCFLDIRSPGLGDTAMYLCATSSGGSSYNEQFFGPGTRLTVL.

V and J are TRBV29-1 and TRBJ1-1, with unresolved D. V shed 4 bases and J shed 4 bases, with 10 bases lying between them. The CDR3 spans 12 residues. From germline, CDR1 is SQVTM and CDR2 ANQGSEA. The CDR3 spells CSVGAGATEAFF. CDR3 sequence (DNA): TGCAGCGTTGGGGCGGGCGCCACTGAAGCTTTCTTT. Combining the CDR3 with reference TRBV29-1 and TRBJ1-1 gives the whole variable domain SAVISQKPSRDICQRGTSLTIQCQVDSQVTMMFWYRQQPGQSLTLIATANQGSEATYESGFVIDKFPISRPNLTFSTLTVSNMSPEDSSIYLCSVGAGATEAFFGQGTRLTVV.

The chain employs TRBV9 and TRBJ2-2, with D unclear. Germline V gene lookup returns CDR1 SGDLS and CDR2 YYNGEE. Trimming took 0 bases from V and 7 from J, leaving 4 bases between them. The CDR3 runs 12 residues. The CDR3 sequence is CASSVGYGELFF. DNA of the CDR3: TGTGCCAGCAGCGTAGGCTACGGGGAGCTGTTTTTT.

This chain uses TRBV29-1 with TRBJ2-5, with TRBD1 matching over 10 bases. Germline CDR1 reads SQVTM; CDR2 reads ANQGSEA. V lost 8 bases to trimming and J lost 4 bases; unmatched junction nucleotides: 4. This CDR3 contains 12 residues. The CDR3 here is CSSRTGGETQYF. The CDR3 region has the DNA TGCAGCTCACGGACAGGGGGAGAGACCCAGTACTTC.

This clone was observed once. The chain joins TRBV9 to TRBJ1-2, with unresolved D. V was pared by 4 bases and J by 8 bases, with 21 bases between. Looked up from germline, CDR1 is SGDLS and CDR2 is YYNGEE. The CDR3 spans 15 residues. Written as DNA, the CDR3 is TGTGCCAGCAGCTTGTCCAGCCCGGTATCGAGGGGCTACACCTTC. This sequence encodes CASSLSSPVSRGYTF.

The rearrangement uses TRBV5-1 and TRBJ2-3; TRBD2 aligns across 9 bases. V was pared by 0 bases and J by 5 bases, with 7 bases of the junction left unmatched. Germline CDR1 is SGHRS and CDR2 is YFSETQ. This CDR3 region has 16 residues. The CDR3 loop reads CASSLVLAGGEDTQYF. CDR3 in DNA: TGCGCCAGCAGCTTGGTACTAGCGGGCGGGGAAGATACGCAGTATTTT.

The chain is built from TRBV13 and TRBJ2-7; 11 positions agree with TRBD2. The CDR3 is made up of 15 amino acids. V lost 5 bases and J lost 1; bases outside the gene matches: 4. Germline values: CDR1 PRHDT, CDR2 FYEKMQ (reference sequence). CDR3 nucleotides: TGTGCCAGCAGCCGACTAGCGGGGCTATCCTACGAGCAGTACTTC. This encodes CASSRLAGLSYEQYF.

V gene TRBV5-1 combines with J gene TRBJ2-7; 9 bases agree with TRBD2. Germline V gene sequence: CDR1 SGHRS, CDR2 YFSETQ. The CDR3 spans 15 residues. Germline trimming cut 3 bases from V and 1 base from J; bases unmatched to any gene: 5. CDR3 loop: CASSWTSARSYEQYF. Written as DNA, the CDR3 is TGCGCCAGCAGCTGGACTAGCGCGAGATCCTACGAGCAGTACTTC.

The CDR3 nucleotides read TGCGCCAGCCGCCGTCCGTCTCCAGGGAGCGAGCAGTACTTC. Translated: CASRRPSPGSEQYF. The chain recombines TRBV5-1 with TRBJ2-7; D might be TRBD1 or TRBD2, each matching 5 bases. Between the trimmed V and J ends, which lost 7 bases and 6 bases, there was a span of 20 bases. CDR1 and CDR2 (germline): SGHRS, YFSETQ. The CDR3 consists of 14 residues. The whole variable domain, filled in from reference TRBV5-1 and TRBJ2-7, reads KAGVTQTPRYLIKTRGQQVTLSCSPISGHRSVSWYQQTPGQGLQFLFEYFSETQRNKGNFPGRFSGRQFSNSRSEMNVSTLELGDSALYLCASRRPSPGSEQYFGPGTRLTVT.

Comments on this clone: This specimen includes other DNA sequences encoding the same CDR3. The genes are TRBV29-1 and TRBJ1-1; D gene uncertain. Germline loops: CDR1 SQVTM, CDR2 ANQGSEA. Trimming cost V 1 base and J 0 bases, with 6 bases left between them. The CDR3 consists of 13 residues. The CDR3 reads CSVEGRMNTEAFF. CDR3 DNA sequence: TGCAGCGTTGAAGGAAGAATGAACACTGAAGCTTTCTTT. Filled out from reference TRBV29-1 and TRBJ1-1, the complete variable domain reads SAVISQKPSRDICQRGTSLTIQCQVDSQVTMMFWYRQQPGQSLTLIATANQGSEATYESGFVIDKFPISRPNLTFSTLTVSNMSPEDSSIYLCSVEGRMNTEAFFGQGTRLTVV.

The chain links TRBV30 to TRBJ2-7, with 8 bases identical to TRBD1. The CDR3 extends over 14 amino acids. After removal of 3 bases from V and 3 bases from J, the junction contained 7 bases not matched to a gene. CDR1 is GTSNPN and CDR2 is SVGIG in the germline V gene (reference sequence). CDR3 amino acids: CAWRIPGQDYEQYF. CDR3 nucleotide sequence: TGTGCCTGGAGAATCCCGGGACAGGACTACGAGCAGTACTTC. The full variable domain, with the rest looked up from reference TRBV30 and TRBJ2-7, is SQTIHQWPATLVQPVGSPLSLECTVEGTSNPNLYWYRQAAGRGLQLLFYSVGIGQISSEVPQNLSASRPQDRQFILSSKKLLLSDSGFYLCAWRIPGQDYEQYFGPGTRLTVT.

This clone has a handful of counts. J is TRBJ2-3 and V is TRBV29-1; D possibly corresponds to TRBD1 (6 bases). The length of the CDR3 is 12 residues. Germline-derived CDR1 and CDR2 are SQVTM and ANQGSEA. Between the trimmed V and J ends, which lost 5 bases and 4 bases, there was a span of 10 bases. The CDR3, as DNA: TGCAGCGTTCGCTCAGGGGCAGATACGCAGTATTTT. As protein: CSVRSGADTQYF.

The chain links TRBV19 to TRBJ1-1; D not certain. In germline, CDR1 is LNHDA, CDR2 SQIVND (reference sequence). This CDR3 region has 14 residues. Trimming left V 3 bases short and J 0 bases short, with 8 bases between. This CDR3 reads CASSIERVNTEAFF. The CDR3 DNA follows: TGTGCCAGTAGTATCGAAAGGGTGAACACTGAAGCTTTCTTT.

The genes are TRBV4-1 and TRBJ2-5; perhaps TRBD2 as D (5 bases). Germline V gives CDR1 MGHRA, CDR2 YSYEKL. The CDR3 is 17 residues long. Trimming shortened V by 1 base and J by 0 bases, and 15 bases separated the two germline ends. This chain's CDR3 is CASSQGIQRMYQETQYF. CDR3 DNA sequence: TGCGCCAGCAGCCAAGGTATCCAGCGGATGTACCAAGAGACCCAGTACTTC.

V and J are TRBV4-1 and TRBJ1-5; a possible D gene is TRBD1 (5 bases). Germline-derived CDR1 and CDR2 are MGHRA and YSYEKL. The length of the CDR3 is 17 residues. The ends were cut back, 0 bases at V and 8 bases at J, with 20 bases in the middle. CDR3 sequence (DNA): TGCGCCAGCAGCCAAGATCTGACAGACGGCCGAGGGAAGCCCCAGCATTTT. The encoded protein is CASSQDLTDGRGKPQHF.

The chain employs TRBV4-1 and TRBJ2-2, with 8 bases aligning to TRBD2. The CDR3 is 15 amino acids. Germline CDR1 is MGHRA and CDR2 is YSYEKL. V was pared by 5 bases and J by 5 bases, with 7 bases of the junction left unmatched. For the CDR3, the DNA is TGCGCCAGCAGCTTCCGAGCGGGGGTAACCGGGGAGCTGTTTTTT. Its protein is CASSFRAGVTGELFF.

The chain has TRBV10-3 and TRBJ2-1; D is perhaps TRBD1 (5 bases). The V and J ends lost 2 bases and 0 bases respectively, with 11 bases between them. This CDR3 is 16 amino acids long. Per germline, CDR1 ENHRY and CDR2 SYGVKD. The CDR3 coding sequence is TGTGCCATCAGTGAGAGGACATCGGGCTCCTACAATGAGCAGTTCTTC. Amino acids: CAISERTSGSYNEQFF.

V gene TRBV6-6 combines with J gene TRBJ2-1; TRBD2 matches 8 bases. Losses at the gene ends were 9 bases for V and 0 bases for J; bases not matched to a gene: 7. The CDR3 extends over 15 amino acids. Germline V CDR1 and CDR2: MNHNY, SVGAGI (reference sequence). The CDR3 coding sequence is TGTGCCAGTCGAGAGAGCGGGAGCTCCTACAATGAGCAGTTCTTC. Amino acid sequence: CASRESGSSYNEQFF.

This chain connects TRBV29-1 to TRBJ2-1; D might be TRBD1 (6 bases). This CDR3 has 12 amino acids. Trimming shortened V by 7 bases and J by 5 bases, and 12 bases separated the two germline ends. The germline CDR1 and CDR2 sequences are SQVTM and ANQGSEA. The CDR3 nucleotides are TGCAGCGCCGGGCCAGGGGACAATGAGCAGTTCTTC. This translates into CSAGPGDNEQFF.

This clone was seen only once. This chain joins TRBV6-5 and TRBJ1-2, with D perhaps matching TRBD1 (6 bases). V was cut by 7 bases and J by 6 bases, with 21 bases left in between. The CDR3 extends over 15 amino acids. The germline V gene has CDR1 MNHEY and CDR2 SVGAGI. CDR3 region: CASTRPPTGIHGYTF. The CDR3, as DNA: TGTGCCAGCACACGACCACCTACAGGGATCCATGGCTACACCTTC.

The gene calls are TRBV10-3 and TRBJ2-7; possibly TRBD1 or TRBD2 for D (5 bases each). Germline V gene sequence: CDR1 ENHRY, CDR2 SYGVKD. Trimming shortened V by 6 bases and J by 3 bases, and 12 bases separated the two germline ends. The CDR3 runs 13 residues. For the CDR3, the DNA is TGTGCCATCAGCGAGGGACGGAGCTACGAGCAGTACTTC. Protein: CAISEGRSYEQYF.

The chain recombines TRBV25-1 with TRBJ2-5, with D uncertain. The CDR3 totals 13 residues. Germline lookup yields CDR1 MGHDK and CDR2 SYGVNS. The V end was cut by 7 bases, the J end by 2 bases, with 11 bases between. The CDR3 nucleotides read TGTGCCAGCACGCTGCATCGACAAGAGACCCAGTACTTC. Translated, it gives CASTLHRQETQYF.

The J gene is TRBJ2-1, the V gene TRBV27; no firm D call. The germline gives CDR1 MNHEY, CDR2 SMNVEV (reference sequence). CDR3 length equals 13 residues. V was pared by 2 bases and J by 7 bases, with 9 bases between. Written as DNA, the CDR3 is TGTGCCAGCAGTTTAGGGATTCAAAATGAGCAGTTCTTC. Translating it yields CASSLGIQNEQFF.

The V and J genes are TRBV29-1 and TRBJ1-5; D unclear. Trimming removed 6 bases at V and 5 bases at J, with 17 bases between. CDR1 is SQVTM and CDR2 is ANQGSEA in the germline V gene. The CDR3 length is 14 residues. This CDR3 is CSVMTERFDQPQHF. The CDR3 DNA sequence: TGCAGCGTGATGACGGAGAGGTTCGATCAGCCCCAGCATTTT.